Each of the 3 T cell receptor beta chains below was sequenced from the same sample in a study of CD8+CD57+ T cells in acquired aplastic anemia. Both TCR beta VDJ combination and CDR3 sequence profiling were carried out. Genomic DNA was the template for this profiling. TCRdb fed the reads into MiXCR, producing one record per CDR3 protein. This table holds roughly 290,000 distinct CDR3 sequences, around three fifths found once. Patients who underwent sequencing had shown CD8+CD57+ cell expansion by flow cytometry. The sequenced sample was sorted CD4+, CD8+, or CD8+CD57+ T cells (not recorded which) from PBMCs. Receptor source: a human donor with aplastic anemia.

The J gene is TRBJ1-4, the V gene TRBV29-1; tentative D call: TRBD1 (5 bases). Germline CDR1 SQVTM, CDR2 ANQGSEA. The CDR3 has 13 residues. V lost 7 bases to trimming and J lost 8 bases, with 17 bases between them. The CDR3 sequence: CSAAILRGEKLFF. CDR3 nucleotide sequence: TGCAGCGCCGCCATTCTACGGGGCGAAAAACTGTTTTTT.

This clonotype appeared many times. The V and J genes are TRBV6-5 and TRBJ2-7, with D maybe TRBD1 (6 bases). Trimming took off 0 bases at V and 0 bases at J, with 12 bases between the two ends. The CDR3 covers 16 residues. The germline CDR1 and CDR2 sequences are MNHEY and SVGAGI. Here the CDR3 DNA reads TGTGCCAGCAGTTACTCGATAGGGGGATACTCCTACGAGCAGTACTTC. Protein: CASSYSIGGYSYEQYF.

The chain uses TRBV18 and TRBJ2-5; TRBD2 agrees at 8 bases. CDR3 size: 16 residues. J gave up 4 bases and V 3 bases, and 10 bases lay outside the gene matches. From germline, CDR1 is KGHSH and CDR2 LQKENI. The CDR3 loop is CASSPSLAGGGETQYF. CDR3 nucleotide sequence: TGTGCCAGCTCACCGTCCTTGGCGGGAGGAGGAGAGACCCAGTACTTC.